This is a list of T cell receptor beta chains from one sample in a study of neurological immune-mediated disorders. TCRdb fed the 5' RACE reads into MiXCR, producing one record per CDR3 protein. The table shows about 62,000 distinct CDR3 sequences, with 3% to 4% occurring only once. Material for sequencing was PBMCs. The receptors were sampled from a woman aged 45-65 years with multiple sclerosis. Both conserved end residues are trimmed from each CDR3.

v_gene,len,j_gene,CDR3aa
TRBV15,16,TRBJ1-2,ATSRVSERDRGGDGYT
TRBV5-5,13,TRBJ1-4,ASSWTGGPNEKLF
TRBV12-3/TRBV12-4,12,TRBJ2-5,ASSPQGRRETQY
TRBV20-1,12,TRBJ1-5,SAKWGPDNQPQH
TRBV12-3/TRBV12-4,14,TRBJ2-5,ASSLPVPGGGETQY
TRBV6-2/TRBV6-3,13,TRBJ2-7,ASSYARERGAEQY
TRBV4-3,14,TRBJ2-1,ASSHAGLAAYNEQF
TRBV5-1,13,TRBJ1-5,ASSLAGLPDQPQN
TRBV29-1,8,TRBJ2-5,SVGRETQY
TRBV7-2,10,TRBJ1-1,ASSLVRAEAF
TRBV10-3,12,TRBJ2-7,AIRLAGEPYEQY
TRBV15,13,TRBJ2-5,ATSRDQASRETQY
TRBV4-2,15,TRBJ2-2,ASSQVGRTEYTGELF
TRBV9,11,TRBJ1-1,ASSASMNTEAF
TRBV15,12,TRBJ1-6,ATSSRGGNSPLH
TRBV20-1,12,TRBJ2-1,SASRSTAADEQF
TRBV25-1,12,TRBJ1-4,ASTSTGRQEKLF
TRBV7-2,13,TRBJ1-5,ASSYRQGWNQPQH
TRBV20-1,12,TRBJ1-3,SATKGGSGNTIY
TRBV20-1,15,TRBJ2-7,SASERGLAGGPGEQY
TRBV3-1,12,TRBJ2-7,ASSQGPRAGEQY
TRBV3-1,11,TRBJ2-5,ASSLDRGETQY
TRBV7-2,12,TRBJ1-1,ASSLVDRPTEAF
TRBV3-1,13,TRBJ2-2,ASSLPSIPAGELF
TRBV29-1,11,TRBJ2-1,SERTGLQQEQF
TRBV7-2,12,TRBJ2-1,ASSLAGRNDEQF
TRBV6-2/TRBV6-3,13,TRBJ2-7,ASSYPRGRPYEQY
TRBV12-3/TRBV12-4,11,TRBJ1-2,ASSFKQYYGYT
TRBV9,11,TRBJ2-1,ASSGAGPVGQF
TRBV5-1,13,TRBJ2-7,ASSQRGSGSYEQY
TRBV12-3/TRBV12-4,11,TRBJ1-5,ASSLTLAAPQN
TRBV20-1,12,TRBJ2-7,SARVSGSSYEQY
TRBV24-1,15,TRBJ2-1,ATSDPGQGEVSDEQF
TRBV20-1,10,TRBJ2-1,SNSNNRDEQF
TRBV20-1,16,TRBJ2-1,SAKSTSGPSSSYNEQF
TRBV6-9,12,TRBJ1-2,ASSHPDRVVGYT
TRBV4-2,13,TRBJ2-2,ASSQEGYNTGELF
TRBV7-8,14,TRBJ2-1,ASSGRERPSYNEQF
TRBV6-2/TRBV6-3,13,TRBJ1-3,ASVRHTRSGNTIY
TRBV10-3,14,TRBJ2-7,AISESPGPQTYEQY
TRBV20-1,11,TRBJ2-1,SARGRKREWEF
TRBV5-1,14,TRBJ1-4,ASSLEEGGAPRKLF
TRBV7-8,17,TRBJ1-5,ASSSFGQGVWGSNQPQH
TRBV5-1,13,TRBJ2-7,ASSLGLAETYEQY
TRBV7-2,12,TRBJ2-7,ASSLAWAAYEQY
TRBV19,12,TRBJ1-1,ASILGASNTEAF
TRBV6-5,13,TRBJ1-1,ASSYSQAPDTEAF
TRBV7-9,14,TRBJ2-1,ASRLAGVMSYNEQF
TRBV20-1,13,TRBJ2-7,SARGGAGGAGEQY
TRBV5-6,12,TRBJ2-5,ASSFGGGFETQY
TRBV20-1,13,TRBJ1-5,SARDRDRLNQPQH
TRBV7-2,14,TRBJ2-3,ASSLAGGKGTDTQY
TRBV5-1,11,TRBJ1-1,ASSPVQNTEAF
TRBV5-1,11,TRBJ2-7,ASSLEGAREQY